This T cell receptor (beta chain) was found in a study of T cell responses to AZD1222 COVID-19 vaccine. Comments on this clone: Its antigen remains unidentified.

The CDR3 extends over 10 amino acids. Germline lookup yields CDR1 LGHDT and CDR2 YNNKEL (reference sequence). J was trimmed by 11 bases and V by 8 bases; bases with no gene match: 3. Sequenced by immunoSEQ multiplex PCR; TCRdb stores in-frame clones only, minus some. This sample has just under 20,000 clones; approximately 84% occur once, and the top ten carry roughly 15%. Study-wide points: Repertoire sampling occurred only after the peak T cell response. Donors were chiefly white British, with a greater number of females, and clonal diversity was perhaps underestimated.

The rearrangement uses TRBV3-1 (or the pseudogene TRBV3-2) and TRBJ2-1; 7 bases agree with TRBD2. Material: peripheral blood, obtained 28 days after the second AZD1222 dose. The origin of this receptor is an adult who received the AZD1222 COVID-19 vaccine. The CDR3 loop reads CASGDYKQFF. CDR3 in DNA: TGTGCCAGCGGGGACTACAAGCAGTTCTTC.